This T cell receptor beta chain came from a study of blood T cells in healthy people across ages. This CDR3 is 12 amino acids long. This clonotype has more than one count but fewer than ten. The use of a sample-barcoded 5' primer and a J-beta primer mix characterized a second PCR of roughly 6 to 11 cycles. In TCRdb, the 5' RACE reads were re-called with MiXCR into one record per CDR3 protein. The sample carries 1.5 million to 2 million distinct CDR3 sequences, 28% recorded once. The sequenced material came from blood. The chain combines TRBV21-1 with TRBJ2-2. TRBV21-1 is a recognized pseudogene. This receptor was obtained from a young woman in good health. CDR3 sequence reads: CASSKRTGELFF. In DNA form, the CDR3 reads TGTGCCAGCAGCAAACGGACCGGGGAGCTGTTTTTT.